Each of the 27 T cell receptor beta chains below was sequenced from the same sample in a study of blood T cell repertoires in COVID-19. The protocol was immunoSEQ multiplex PCR, while the TCRdb copy is restricted to in-frame clones and leaves out a portion. The repertoire has over 200,000 clones, about 86% of them found once; the top ten carry roughly 4.9%. The specimen was PBMCs or T cells enriched from blood (not recorded which). The receptor source for this set is a young woman who had been exposed to COVID-19.

The rearrangement links TRBV30 to TRBJ1-2, with a possible D match to TRBD1 (5 bases). V lost 0 bases to trimming and J lost 3 bases, with 5 bases between them. CDR1 is GTSNPN and CDR2 is SVGIG in the germline V gene (reference sequence). The CDR3 extends over 12 amino acids. CDR3 loop: CAWSVQDYGYTF. In nucleotides, the CDR3 is TGTGCCTGGAGTGTACAGGACTATGGCTACACCTTC.

This clone was counted a single time. The rearrangement links TRBV19 to TRBJ2-7; TRBD2 aligns across 7 bases. V was pared by 6 bases and J by 0 bases, with 8 bases of the junction left unmatched. Per germline, CDR1 LNHDA and CDR2 SQIVND (reference sequence). The CDR3 covers 15 residues. CDR3 region: CASSQRGESSYEQYF. For the CDR3, the DNA is TGTGCCAGTAGCCAACGGGGGGAAAGCTCCTACGAGCAGTACTTC. Variable domain in full (rest from reference TRBV19 and TRBJ2-7): DGGITQSPKYLFRKEGQNVTLSCEQNLNHDAMYWYRQDPGQGLRLIYYSQIVNDFQKGDIAEGYSVSREKKESFPLTVTSAQKNPTAFYLCASSQRGESSYEQYFGPGTRLTVT.

The chain combines TRBV11-2 with TRBJ2-2; D might be TRBD1 (5 bases). Germline CDR1 is SGHAT and CDR2 is FQNNGV. The CDR3 length is 14 residues. V was pared by 3 bases and J by 4 bases, with 9 bases between. In DNA, the CDR3 is TGTGCCAGCAGCTTGATAGGGGCCACCGGGGAGCTGTTTTTT. Translating gives CASSLIGATGELFF.

In its sample, this clone is medium-sized. This chain links TRBV15 with TRBJ2-1; 10 bases match TRBD2. V lost 3 bases, J lost 9 bases, and 14 bases stayed unmatched. CDR1 is LNHNV and CDR2 is YYDKDF in the germline V gene (reference sequence). This CDR3 contains 17 residues. CDR3 loop: CATSRPAGGRGKSEQFF. In nucleotides, the CDR3 is TGTGCCACCAGCAGGCCAGCGGGGGGGCGGGGGAAAAGTGAGCAGTTCTTC.

The CDR3 nucleotides read TGTGCCTGGAGTGGATCGGGGGTTACAGATACGCAGTATTTT. Protein: CAWSGSGVTDTQYF. The rearrangement uses TRBV30 and TRBJ2-3; D possibly corresponds to TRBD2 (6 bases). The CDR3 contains 14 residues. Germline assignment: CDR1 GTSNPN and CDR2 SVGIG (reference sequence). The V gene lost 1 base and the J gene lost 3 bases, with 11 bases spanning the gap.

The chain joins TRBV5-1 to TRBJ2-2; a weak D match, TRBD1 (6 bases). The CDR3 length is 16 residues. CDR1 and CDR2 (germline): SGHRS, YFSETQ. The germline V and J ends were trimmed by 2 bases and 2 bases, with 13 bases remaining between them. CDR3 nucleotide sequence: TGCGCCAGCAGCTTTCCTTCGGGACATAACACCGGGGAGCTGTTTTTT. Its protein is CASSFPSGHNTGELFF.

The V and J genes are TRBV6-6 and TRBJ2-2, with TRBD2 matching over 10 bases. Germline-derived CDR1 and CDR2 are MNHNY and SVGAGI (reference sequence). Trimming cost V 8 bases and J 3 bases; bases outside gene matches: 21. The CDR3 covers 20 residues. Written as DNA, the CDR3 is TGTGCCAGCTGTCCCCGTCCGCCGGGACTAGCGTCCTTCGACACCGGGGAGCTGTTTTTT. This sequence encodes CASCPRPPGLASFDTGELFF.

The V gene is TRBV28, the J gene TRBJ1-2; 7 bases are shared with TRBD1. The CDR3 contains 14 residues. Germline V lookup: CDR1 MDHEN, CDR2 SYDVKM. The V segment lost 6 bases and the J segment 4 bases; nucleotides outside the gene matches: 8. CDR3: CASSPRTGLYGYTF. CDR3 nucleotide sequence: TGTGCCAGCAGCCCTCGGACAGGCCTCTATGGCTACACCTTC.

The chain is built from TRBV19 and TRBJ2-5; D ambiguous. In germline, CDR1 is LNHDA, CDR2 SQIVND (reference sequence). The V end lost 6 bases, the J end lost 1 base, and 9 bases lay between the germline ends. This CDR3 has 13 residues. CDR3 nucleotides: TGTGCCAGTAGAGAGGCTCCCCAAGAGACCCAGTACTTC. Translation gives CASREAPQETQYF.

J is TRBJ1-1 and V is TRBV3-1 (or the pseudogene TRBV3-2); D call uncertain. The germline V and J ends were trimmed by 4 bases and 0 bases, with 3 bases remaining between them. There are 12 residues in the CDR3. Germline V gene lookup returns CDR1 LGHDT and CDR2 YNNKEL (reference sequence). CDR3: CASSLLNTEAFF. The CDR3 region has the DNA TGTGCCAGCAGCCTATTGAACACTGAAGCTTTCTTT.

The sample holds one count of this clone. The CDR3: CASGQGSETQYF. The DNA for the CDR3 is TGTGCCAGCGGACAGGGATCAGAGACCCAGTACTTC. The rearrangement links TRBV2 to TRBJ2-5; 8 nucleotides line up with TRBD1. This CDR3 comprises 12 residues. Trimming removed 8 bases from V and 4 bases from J; junction bases left unmatched: 3. Germline CDR1 SNHLY, CDR2 FYNNEI.

This chain links TRBV5-1 with TRBJ2-3; 8 bases fit TRBD2. Per germline, CDR1 SGHRS and CDR2 YFSETQ. V lost 5 bases, J lost 2 bases, and 10 bases stayed unmatched. This CDR3 has 16 amino acids. The CDR3 loop reads CASSRTSILITDTQYF. The CDR3 DNA follows: TGCGCCAGCAGTCGGACTAGCATCCTTATCACAGATACGCAGTATTTT.

The chain links TRBV7-8 to TRBJ2-4; tentative D call: TRBD2 (5 bases). The CDR3 sequence is 18 residues long. Germline CDR1 and CDR2: SGHVS and FQNEAQ. The V end was cut by 1 base, the J end by 2 bases, with 18 bases between. The CDR3 spells CASSLDGVAVVTKNIQYF. CDR3 nucleotides: TGTGCCAGCAGCTTAGACGGGGTCGCGGTTGTGACCAAAAACATTCAGTACTTC.

This chain links TRBV2 with TRBJ1-2; D might be TRBD1 (6 bases). Trimming removed 6 bases from V and 1 base from J, with 12 bases in between. CDR3 length: 14 residues. From germline, CDR1 is SNHLY and CDR2 FYNNEI. The CDR3 spells CASRLDRNNYGYTF. CDR3 sequence (DNA): TGTGCCAGCAGACTGGACAGAAATAACTATGGCTACACCTTC.

About this clone itself: Other DNA sequences in this specimen translate into the identical CDR3. V is TRBV7-3 and J is TRBJ1-1; the match to TRBD1 covers 8 bases. Trimming took 5 bases from V and 1 from J; bases not matched to a gene: 3. The CDR3 consists of 14 residues. Germline-derived CDR1 and CDR2 are SGHTA and FQGTGA. The CDR3 is CASSLGTGNTEAFF. The CDR3 nucleotides read TGTGCCAGCAGCCTCGGGACAGGGAACACTGAAGCTTTCTTT. Combining the CDR3 with reference TRBV7-3 and TRBJ1-1 gives the whole variable domain GAGVSQTPSNKVTEKGKYVELRCDPISGHTALYWYRQSLGQGPEFLIYFQGTGAADDSGLPNDRFFAVRPEGSVSTLKIQRTERGDSAVYLCASSLGTGNTEAFFGQGTRLTVV.

The rearrangement joins TRBV7-2 to TRBJ1-2; weak D call: TRBD1 (6 bases). The CDR3 consists of 14 residues. V lost 2 bases and J lost 7, with 14 bases in between. Germline V CDR1 and CDR2: SGHTA, FQGNSA. This CDR3 reads CASSLNSGVGGYTF. In DNA form, the CDR3 reads TGTGCCAGCAGCTTAAACTCAGGGGTGGGTGGCTACACCTTC.

This clone has a single count. The chain combines TRBV7-3 with TRBJ2-3; possible D gene TRBD2, 6 bases. The CDR3 is 16 residues long. The V gene's germline CDR1 is SGHTA and CDR2 FQGTGA. Between the trimmed V and J ends, which lost 4 bases and 2 bases, there was a span of 16 bases. CDR3 DNA sequence: TGTGCCAGCAGCTCAGACCCGGGACTCCTCACAGATACGCAGTATTTT. Translation gives CASSSDPGLLTDTQYF.

The chain combines TRBV25-1 with TRBJ2-3; a possible D gene is TRBD1 (6 bases). CDR1 and CDR2 (germline): MGHDK, SYGVNS. The CDR3 length is 15 residues. V shed 1 base and J shed 1 base, with 9 bases lying between them. CDR3 loop: CASSELAGGTDTQYF. The CDR3 nucleotides are TGTGCCAGCAGTGAATTGGCAGGGGGCACAGATACGCAGTATTTT.

The J gene is TRBJ2-1, the V gene TRBV21-1; the table gives TRBD1 as D, unverified against the DNA. TRBV21-1 is described as a pseudogene. CDR3 size: 14 residues. CDR3 DNA sequence: TGTGCCAGCAGCCTACAGGGGGGAGACAATGAGCAGTTCTTC. Translating gives CASSLQGGDNEQFF.

This clone was found once. This rearrangement joins TRBV5-1 to TRBJ2-3; D possibly corresponds to TRBD1 (5 bases). The CDR3 has 12 residues. The germline V and J ends were trimmed by 4 bases and 6 bases, with 9 bases remaining between them. Per the germline V gene, CDR1 is SGHRS and CDR2 is YFSETQ. The DNA for the CDR3 is TGCGCCAGCAGCCCCCAGGGCGATACGCAGTATTTT. It specifies CASSPQGDTQYF. The full variable domain, in which reference TRBV5-1 and TRBJ2-3 provide the parts outside the CDR3, is KAGVTQTPRYLIKTRGQQVTLSCSPISGHRSVSWYQQTPGQGLQFLFEYFSETQRNKGNFPGRFSGRQFSNSRSEMNVSTLELGDSALYLCASSPQGDTQYFGPGTRLTVL.

This clone was detected a few times. This chain connects TRBV19 to TRBJ1-2, with D perhaps TRBD1 (5 bases). Trimming took 2 bases from V and 6 from J, leaving 10 bases between them. The CDR3 extends over 13 amino acids. CDR1 is LNHDA and CDR2 is SQIVND in the germline V gene (reference sequence). The CDR3 loop reads CASSIQGVDGYTF. CDR3 DNA sequence: TGTGCCAGTAGTATACAGGGTGTGGATGGCTACACCTTC.

CDR3 DNA sequence: TGTGCCAGCAGCGTCTATCAGGGGGCTGGGGACTATGGCTACACCTTC. This codes for CASSVYQGAGDYGYTF. This rearrangement joins TRBV9 to TRBJ1-2; TRBD1 matches 8 bases. There are 16 residues in the CDR3. The germline CDR1 and CDR2 sequences are SGDLS and YYNGEE. Germline trimming cut 2 bases from V and 3 bases from J; bases unmatched to any gene: 9.

This chain connects TRBV18 to TRBJ2-3; D gene uncertain. The CDR3 consists of 15 residues. V shed 3 bases and J shed 7 bases, with 17 bases lying between them. Germline V gives CDR1 KGHSH, CDR2 LQKENI. The CDR3 here is CASSPTNDAGNTQYF. The CDR3 DNA reads TGTGCCAGCTCACCGACCAACGATGCAGGAAATACGCAGTATTTT.

The chain employs TRBV5-8 and TRBJ2-7, with TRBD1 identical over 7 bases. CDR1 and CDR2 from the germline V gene are SGHTS and YDEGEE. V shed 4 bases and J 12 bases; nucleotides not matched to a gene: 19. The CDR3 is made up of 15 amino acids. The CDR3: CASSRPGIAATGWYF. The CDR3 DNA reads as TGTGCCAGCAGCCGGCCTGGGATTGCGGCGACAGGGTGGTACTTC.

The CDR3 DNA reads TGCGCCAGCAGTGAGTCGAGGGCCCGAATCTTCAACACCGGGGAGCTGTTTTTT. Translated: CASSESRARIFNTGELFF. This chain uses TRBV10-1 with TRBJ2-2; D possibly corresponds to TRBD2 (5 bases). The CDR3 contains 18 residues. The V and J ends lost 0 bases and 2 bases respectively, with 16 bases between them. Germline lookup yields CDR1 WNHNN and CDR2 SYGVQD (reference sequence).

The gene calls are TRBV7-9 and TRBJ2-7; perhaps TRBD1 as D (5 bases). Between the trimmed V and J ends, which lost 5 bases and 3 bases, there was a span of 14 bases. The CDR3 has 14 amino acids. Germline V gene data show CDR1 as SEHNR and CDR2 as FQNEAQ (reference sequence). CDR3 sequence: CASSAGIRLYEQYF. The CDR3 DNA reads TGTGCCAGCAGCGCAGGGATCCGGCTCTACGAGCAGTACTTC. The variable domain in full, with the rest retrieved from reference TRBV7-9 and TRBJ2-7, is DTGVSQNPRHKITKRGQNVTFRCDPISEHNRLYWYRQTLGQGPEFLTYFQNEAQLEKSRLLSDRFSAERPKGSFSTLEIQRTEQGDSAMYLCASSAGIRLYEQYFGPGTRLTVT.

The chain joins TRBV20-1 to TRBJ2-1; D unresolved. Germline-derived CDR1 and CDR2 are DFQATT and SNEGSKA (reference sequence). The CDR3 covers 11 residues. The V and J ends lost 3 bases and 8 bases respectively, with 8 bases between them. Here the CDR3 DNA reads TGCAGTGCTAGCGAGGTACATGAGCAGTTCTTC. Translating gives CSASEVHEQFF.